This T cell receptor (beta chain) stems from a study of Graves' ophthalmopathy and Graves' hyperthyroidism. Findings and caveats of the study: Most thyroid-expanded clonotypes exceeding 0.001 frequency were also found in blood. Stable hyperthyroidism and ophthalmopathy were told apart by a 13-signature model, which achieved around 88% sensitivity and around 77% specificity.

Many counts were recorded for this clonotype. Its antigen is not identified. It was from roughly 10 ml of fresh peripheral blood that the PBMCs came. The CDR3 extends over 15 amino acids. Germline V gene lookup returns CDR1 SGHRS and CDR2 YFSETQ. Trimming removed 4 bases from V and 5 bases from J; junction bases left unmatched: 7. Amplification of TCR beta CDR3 regions used RNA transcripts. HTBI primers primed a first-round RT-PCR, and a second-round multiplex PCR followed. TCRdb itself ran the multiplex PCR reads through MiXCR, one entry per CDR3 protein. The repertoire holds 680,000 or so distinct CDR3 sequences, with approximately 22% as singletons.

The TCR sequence derives from a woman under 30 with stable Graves' hyperthyroidism. Some clones in this sample may be carry-over from other donors' samples. The gene calls are TRBV5-1 and TRBJ2-2; TRBD1 matches at 8 bases. The sequenced sample was peripheral blood. DNA for the CDR3: TGCGCCAGCAGCCAGGGGGCAGGGAATACCGGGGAGCTGTTTTTT. Its translation is CASSQGAGNTGELFF.